Listed below are T cell receptor beta chains from one sample, sequenced in a study of post-analysis software for immune sequencing data. TCRdb recomputed calls from the PCR reads with MiXCR, one row per CDR3 protein. The repertoire holds hundreds of thousands of distinct CDR3 sequences, with 25% to 30% as singletons. Sequencing was performed on blood. Receptors were obtained from a girl aged 5-17 years with multiple sclerosis. The CDR3 runs from the conserved cysteine through the conserved F or W. D genes are given only for firm matches. Some rows have no size entry. The others give once, few or many, or a class for an expanded clone.

CDR3aa: CASRVAGGPWGFF; CDR3nt: TGTGCCAGCAGGGTAGCGGGAGGCCCGTGGGGGTTCTTC; v_gene: TRBV6-2/TRBV6-3; len: 13; abundance: few; j_gene: TRBJ2-1; d_gene: TRBD2
CDR3aa: CASTPLAGFNEQFF; CDR3nt: TGTGCCAGCACCCCACTAGCGGGGTTCAATGAGCAGTTCTTC; v_gene: TRBV12-3/TRBV12-4; len: 14; abundance: many; j_gene: TRBJ2-1; d_gene: TRBD2
CDR3aa: CSARGLAETYEQYF; CDR3nt: TGCAGTGCTAGAGGGCTAGCGGAGACCTACGAGCAGTACTTC; v_gene: TRBV20-1; len: 14; abundance: .; j_gene: TRBJ2-7; d_gene: TRBD2
CDR3aa: CASMVLSESWETQYF; CDR3nt: TGTGCCAGCATGGTTCTGTCGGAAAGCTGGGAGACCCAGTACTTC; v_gene: TRBV28; len: 15; abundance: .; j_gene: TRBJ2-5; d_gene: .
CDR3aa: CASSQDTATGETQYF; CDR3nt: TGCGCCAGCAGCCAAGATACCGCGACCGGGGAGACCCAGTACTTC; v_gene: TRBV4-3; len: 15; abundance: few; j_gene: TRBJ2-5; d_gene: .
CDR3aa: CASSLAYGGETQYF; CDR3nt: TGTGCCAGCAGCTTGGCGTATGGTGGAGAGACCCAGTACTTC; v_gene: TRBV5-6; len: 14; abundance: .; j_gene: TRBJ2-5; d_gene: .
CDR3aa: CASSFRTGTYEQYF; CDR3nt: TGTGCCAGCAGTTTCAGGACAGGGACCTACGAGCAGTACTTC; v_gene: TRBV12-3/TRBV12-4; len: 14; abundance: many; j_gene: TRBJ2-7; d_gene: TRBD1
CDR3aa: CASSSETVYNEQFF; CDR3nt: TGTGCCAGCAGTTCAGAGACAGTATACAATGAGCAGTTCTTC; v_gene: TRBV28; len: 14; abundance: .; j_gene: TRBJ2-1; d_gene: .
CDR3aa: CASNDPGDTQYF; CDR3nt: TGTGCCAGCAATGACCCGGGAGATACGCAGTATTTT; v_gene: TRBV6-1; len: 12; abundance: .; j_gene: TRBJ2-3; d_gene: .
CDR3aa: CSALTSGGPLVLYNEQFF; CDR3nt: TGCAGTGCTCTGACTAGCGGGGGGCCTCTCGTACTGTACAATGAGCAGTTCTTC; v_gene: TRBV20-1; len: 18; abundance: few; j_gene: TRBJ2-1; d_gene: TRBD2
CDR3aa: CASKAGLNNEQFF; CDR3nt: TGTGCCAGCAAGGCAGGGCTTAACAATGAGCAGTTCTTC; v_gene: TRBV7-2; len: 13; abundance: .; j_gene: TRBJ2-1; d_gene: .
CDR3aa: CASSHVDQETQYF; CDR3nt: TGTGCCAGCAGCCACGTAGACCAAGAGACCCAGTACTTC; v_gene: TRBV5-5; len: 13; abundance: many; j_gene: TRBJ2-5; d_gene: .
CDR3aa: CSARDSQREVMDTQYF; CDR3nt: TGCAGTGCTAGAGACTCGCAGCGGGAGGTTATGGATACGCAGTATTTT; v_gene: TRBV20-1; len: 16; abundance: .; j_gene: TRBJ2-3; d_gene: TRBD2
CDR3aa: CATSGSGTLDEQYF; CDR3nt: TGTGCCACCAGTGGAAGCGGGACCTTGGACGAGCAGTACTTC; v_gene: TRBV24-1; len: 14; abundance: many; j_gene: TRBJ2-7; d_gene: TRBD2
CDR3aa: CATSSNLDGTNQPQHF; CDR3nt: TGTGCCACCAGTTCAAACCTGGACGGAACCAATCAGCCCCAGCATTTT; v_gene: TRBV24-1; len: 16; abundance: .; j_gene: TRBJ1-5; d_gene: .
CDR3aa: CATSRGRLGTEAFF; CDR3nt: TGTGCCACCAGCAGAGGACGGCTGGGAACTGAAGCTTTCTTT; v_gene: TRBV15; len: 14; abundance: .; j_gene: TRBJ1-1; d_gene: .
CDR3aa: CASSLGDGYTDTQYF; CDR3nt: TGTGCCAGCAGCTTAGGGGACGGATACACAGATACGCAGTATTTT; v_gene: TRBV11-2; len: 15; abundance: .; j_gene: TRBJ2-3; d_gene: .
CDR3aa: CSVVRSGWGTDTQYF; CDR3nt: TGCAGCGTTGTACGCAGCGGGTGGGGCACAGATACGCAGTATTTT; v_gene: TRBV29-1; len: 15; abundance: many; j_gene: TRBJ2-3; d_gene: .
CDR3aa: CSVGRTGREDDTQYF; CDR3nt: TGCAGCGTTGGCCGGACCGGGCGGGAGGACGATACGCAGTATTTT; v_gene: TRBV29-1; len: 15; abundance: many; j_gene: TRBJ2-3; d_gene: TRBD2
CDR3aa: CAIRGLAGVAEQYF; CDR3nt: TGTGCCATCAGAGGACTAGCGGGAGTCGCCGAGCAGTACTTC; v_gene: TRBV10-3; len: 14; abundance: few; j_gene: TRBJ2-7; d_gene: TRBD2
CDR3aa: CASSLDPTGDYNEQFF; CDR3nt: TGTGCCAGCAGCTTAGATCCCACAGGAGACTACAATGAGCAGTTCTTC; v_gene: TRBV11-2; len: 16; abundance: .; j_gene: TRBJ2-1; d_gene: .
CDR3aa: CSVLLTSGRAAAETQYF; CDR3nt: TGCAGCGTTTTGTTGACTAGCGGGAGGGCCGCGGCAGAGACCCAGTACTTC; v_gene: TRBV29-1; len: 17; abundance: few; j_gene: TRBJ2-5; d_gene: TRBD2
CDR3aa: CASSFPSRGSSYSYEQYF; CDR3nt: TGTGCCAGCAGCTTTCCCAGTCGGGGCAGCTCTTACTCCTACGAACAGTACTTC; v_gene: TRBV7-9; len: 18; abundance: once; j_gene: TRBJ2-4; d_gene: .
CDR3aa: CASSSRSRNTEAFF; CDR3nt: TGTGCCAGCAGCTCTCGGAGCAGGAACACTGAAGCTTTCTTT; v_gene: TRBV14; len: 14; abundance: .; j_gene: TRBJ1-1; d_gene: .
CDR3aa: CASSELTIAGELGNEQFF; CDR3nt: TGTGCCAGCAGTGAGCTTACAATAGCGGGAGAACTTGGCAATGAGCAGTTCTTC; v_gene: TRBV2; len: 18; abundance: few; j_gene: TRBJ2-1; d_gene: TRBD2
CDR3aa: CASSLARGGEGGDTQYF; CDR3nt: TGTGCCAGCAGCTTAGCGAGGGGCGGAGAAGGAGGAGATACGCAGTATTTT; v_gene: TRBV7-9; len: 17; abundance: few; j_gene: TRBJ2-3; d_gene: .
CDR3aa: CASSQDTLREAFF; CDR3nt: TGCGCCAGCAGCCAAGATACGCTGAGGGAAGCTTTCTTT; v_gene: TRBV4-1; len: 13; abundance: .; j_gene: TRBJ1-1; d_gene: .
CDR3aa: CASSLRGAGSTGYTF; CDR3nt: TGCGCCAGCAGCCTTAGGGGGGCAGGGTCTACTGGCTACACCTTC; v_gene: TRBV4-1; len: 15; abundance: once; j_gene: TRBJ1-2; d_gene: .
CDR3aa: CASSVGAGGNYGYTF; CDR3nt: TGTGCCAGCAGCGTAGGGGCAGGGGGCAACTATGGCTACACCTTC; v_gene: TRBV9; len: 15; abundance: few; j_gene: TRBJ1-2; d_gene: TRBD1
CDR3aa: CASAQNRVNTEAFF; CDR3nt: TGTGCCAGCGCACAGAACAGGGTGAACACCGAAGCTTTCTTT; v_gene: TRBV6-1; len: 14; abundance: .; j_gene: TRBJ1-1; d_gene: .
CDR3aa: CAITGDRTYGYTF; CDR3nt: TGTGCCATCACCGGGGACAGGACCTATGGCTACACCTTC; v_gene: TRBV10-3; len: 13; abundance: .; j_gene: TRBJ1-2; d_gene: TRBD1
CDR3aa: CASSYHPSGLNTEAFF; CDR3nt: TGTGCCAGCAGTTACCACCCTTCAGGATTGAACACTGAGGCTTTCTTT; v_gene: TRBV6-2/TRBV6-3; len: 16; abundance: .; j_gene: TRBJ1-1; d_gene: .
CDR3aa: CSARTGTDTEAFF; CDR3nt: TGCAGTGCCCGGACCGGTACGGACACTGAAGCTTTCTTT; v_gene: TRBV20-1; len: 13; abundance: .; j_gene: TRBJ1-1; d_gene: .
CDR3aa: CSVEDPGTGGRGETQYF; CDR3nt: TGCAGCGTTGAAGATCCGGGGACAGGGGGCCGCGGGGAGACCCAGTACTTC; v_gene: TRBV29-1; len: 17; abundance: .; j_gene: TRBJ2-5; d_gene: TRBD1
CDR3aa: CASSGLGVGELFF; CDR3nt: TGTGCCAGCAGCGGCCTCGGGGTCGGGGAGCTGTTTTTT; v_gene: TRBV9; len: 13; abundance: .; j_gene: TRBJ2-2; d_gene: .
CDR3aa: CSVEEGHEQYF; CDR3nt: TGCAGCGTTGAAGAAGGCCACGAGCAGTACTTC; v_gene: TRBV29-1; len: 11; abundance: few; j_gene: TRBJ2-7; d_gene: .
CDR3aa: CASSQGVAEGPTYNEQFF; CDR3nt: TGCGCCAGCAGCCAAGGGGTTGCGGAGGGACCAACCTACAATGAGCAGTTCTTC; v_gene: TRBV4-1; len: 18; abundance: .; j_gene: TRBJ2-1; d_gene: .
CDR3aa: CSARSSDFYEQYF; CDR3nt: TGCAGTGCACGTTCCTCGGACTTCTACGAGCAGTACTTC; v_gene: TRBV20-1; len: 13; abundance: .; j_gene: TRBJ2-7; d_gene: .
CDR3aa: CASSPGTMGAQYF; CDR3nt: TGTGCCAGCAGCCCGGGGACGATGGGGGCGCAGTATTTT; v_gene: TRBV7-9; len: 13; abundance: few; j_gene: TRBJ2-3; d_gene: .
CDR3aa: CASIGGRRDNEQFF; CDR3nt: TGTGCCAGCATAGGCGGGAGGCGGGACAATGAGCAGTTCTTC; v_gene: TRBV2; len: 14; abundance: .; j_gene: TRBJ2-1; d_gene: TRBD2
CDR3aa: CASSYSGPRGEKLFF; CDR3nt: TGTGCCAGCAGTTACTCCGGCCCCCGAGGGGAAAAACTGTTTTTT; v_gene: TRBV6-5; len: 15; abundance: .; j_gene: TRBJ1-4; d_gene: .